The clone carrying this T cell receptor beta chain came up a few times. Germline CDR1 and CDR2: SGHAT and FQNNGV. With V trimmed by 3 bases and J by 3 bases, 2 bases remained unmatched. The CDR3 length is 15 residues. It was with a sample-barcoded 5' primer and a J-beta primer mix that a second PCR of roughly 7 to 12 cycles was run. A single record per CDR3 protein comes from TCRdb applying MiXCR to the 5' RACE reads. The sample records about 1.4 million distinct CDR3 sequences, approximately 60% being singletons. The data originate from a study of blood T cells in healthy people across ages. This rearrangement joins TRBV11-2 to TRBJ2-5, with 12 bases lining up with TRBD2. The sample taken for sequencing was blood. The receptor was isolated from a man in his late teens or twenties in good health. CDR3 loop: CASSFRLAGEETQYF. The CDR3, as DNA: TGTGCCAGCAGCTTCCGACTAGCGGGGGAAGAGACCCAGTACTTC.